The clone carrying this T cell receptor beta chain showed up just a few times. What it binds is not known. These data belong to a study of blood T cells in healthy people across ages. Study-wide background: About one barcoded TCR beta cDNA was captured per two T cells. General study points: The long-lived group displayed more naive CD4+ cells, plus higher diversity, than the aged donors did. Investigators viewed diversity estimates from one million T cells as underestimates, the study reported.

For the second PCR, which ran for 7 to 11 cycles, a sample-barcoded 5' primer and a J-beta primer mix were used. A template-switch adaptor with 12 random nucleotides tagged each cDNA molecule. TCRdb ran MiXCR on the 5' RACE reads and lists one entry per CDR3 protein. The sample holds 700,000 or so distinct CDR3 sequences, approximately 40% seen once. Sequencing was done on a sample of blood. This sequence originates from a man at least 80 years old in good health.

As DNA, the CDR3 is TGTGCCAGCAGCCCGGGACACAGTGGCGATGAGCAGTTCTTC. Translated: CASSPGHSGDEQFF. The chain recombines TRBV7-9 with TRBJ2-1; D might be TRBD1 (6 bases). This CDR3 contains 14 residues. The V gene's germline CDR1 is SEHNR and CDR2 FQNEAQ (reference sequence). Trimming removed 5 bases from V and 8 bases from J, with 16 bases in between.